The clone carrying this TCR beta chain was observed a few times. The target antigen is unknown. It was from roughly 20-30 mg of unsorted bulk tissue that RNA and DNA were co-extracted. From approximately 0.5 ug of total RNA, TCR beta-specific cDNA was reverse-transcribed using a constant-region primer. Employing slightly modified ARM-PCR, three nested multiplex PCR rounds were run, and these gave rise to the TCR beta libraries. TCRdb redid the calling of the multiplex PCR reads with MiXCR, one entry per CDR3 protein. Of tens of thousands of distinct CDR3 sequences detected, 55% to 85% appear once; the ten largest clones hold less than 20%. This entry comes from a study of tumor-infiltrating lymphocytes in primary liver carcinoma. Study in general: Maximum tumor diameters ranged from roughly 4 to 10 cm, stage T1-T3 N0M0. The study's findings and limits: Tumor-adjacent and tumor-blood pairs showed less overlap than tumor region pairs.

Specimen: liver tumor tissue from sampling region 1. As to subset: tumor region T1, superior pole. The receptor comes from a man aged 40-50 years with primary liver carcinoma and hepatitis B virus infection.

The DNA of the CDR3 is TGTGCCAGCAGCTTGCGCCCCAGCGGGAGGTTCTATGAGCAGTTCTTC. The encoded protein is CASSLRPSGRFYEQFF. The chain is built from TRBV11-2 and TRBJ2-1; 9 nucleotides agree with TRBD2. CDR1 is SGHAT and CDR2 is FQNNGV in the germline V gene. V was clipped by 3 bases and J by 8 bases; unmatched bases: 11. The CDR3 runs to 16 residues.